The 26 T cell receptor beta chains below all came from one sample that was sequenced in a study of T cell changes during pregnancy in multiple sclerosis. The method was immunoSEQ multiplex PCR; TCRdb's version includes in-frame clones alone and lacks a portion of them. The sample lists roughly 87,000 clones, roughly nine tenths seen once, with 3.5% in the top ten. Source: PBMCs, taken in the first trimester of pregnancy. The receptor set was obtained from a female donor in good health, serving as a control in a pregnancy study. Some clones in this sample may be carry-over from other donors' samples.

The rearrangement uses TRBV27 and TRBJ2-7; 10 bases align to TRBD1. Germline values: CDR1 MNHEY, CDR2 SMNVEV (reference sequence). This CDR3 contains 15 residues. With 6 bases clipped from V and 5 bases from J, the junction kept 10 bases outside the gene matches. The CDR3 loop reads CASSRRQGALDEQYF. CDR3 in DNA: TGTGCCAGCAGCCGTAGACAGGGGGCGCTCGACGAGCAGTACTTC.

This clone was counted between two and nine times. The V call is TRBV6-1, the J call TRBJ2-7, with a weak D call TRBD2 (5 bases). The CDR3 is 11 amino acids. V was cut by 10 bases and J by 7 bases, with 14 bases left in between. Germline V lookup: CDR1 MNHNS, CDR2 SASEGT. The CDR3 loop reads CATTDSREQYF. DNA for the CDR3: TGTGCCACCACGGACTCCCGGGAGCAGTACTTC.

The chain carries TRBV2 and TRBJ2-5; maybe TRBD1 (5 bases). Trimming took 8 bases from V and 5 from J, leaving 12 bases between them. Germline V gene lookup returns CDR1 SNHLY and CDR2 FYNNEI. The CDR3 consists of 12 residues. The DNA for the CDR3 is TGTGCCAGCCTTAGGGGTGGGGAGACCCAGTACTTC. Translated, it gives CASLRGGETQYF.

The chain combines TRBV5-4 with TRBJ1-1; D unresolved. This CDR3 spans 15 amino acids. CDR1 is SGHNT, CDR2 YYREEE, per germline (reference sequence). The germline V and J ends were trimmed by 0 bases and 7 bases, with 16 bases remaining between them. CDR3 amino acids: CASSLDSNRLLEAFF. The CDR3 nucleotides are TGTGCCAGCAGCTTGGACTCAAACAGATTACTTGAAGCTTTCTTT.

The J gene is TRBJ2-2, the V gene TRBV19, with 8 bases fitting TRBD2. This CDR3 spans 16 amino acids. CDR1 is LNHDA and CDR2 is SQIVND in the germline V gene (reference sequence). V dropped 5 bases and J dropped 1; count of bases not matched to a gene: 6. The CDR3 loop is CASSHLSGVNTGELFF. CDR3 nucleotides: TGTGCCAGTAGTCACCTTAGCGGGGTGAACACCGGGGAGCTGTTTTTT.

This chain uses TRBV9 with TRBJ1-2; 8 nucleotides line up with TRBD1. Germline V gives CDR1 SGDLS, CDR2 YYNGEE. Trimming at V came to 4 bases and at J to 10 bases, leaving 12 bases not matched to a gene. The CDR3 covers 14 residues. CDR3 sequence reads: CASSLSPGQEPYTF. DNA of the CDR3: TGTGCCAGCAGCCTTAGTCCGGGACAGGAACCCTACACCTTC.

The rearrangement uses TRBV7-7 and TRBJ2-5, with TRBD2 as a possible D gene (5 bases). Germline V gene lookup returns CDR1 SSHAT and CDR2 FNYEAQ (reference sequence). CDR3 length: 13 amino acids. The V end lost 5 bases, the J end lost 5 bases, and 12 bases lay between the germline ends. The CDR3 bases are TGTGCCAGCAGCCGTACTAGGTTGGAGACCCAGTACTTC. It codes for CASSRTRLETQYF.

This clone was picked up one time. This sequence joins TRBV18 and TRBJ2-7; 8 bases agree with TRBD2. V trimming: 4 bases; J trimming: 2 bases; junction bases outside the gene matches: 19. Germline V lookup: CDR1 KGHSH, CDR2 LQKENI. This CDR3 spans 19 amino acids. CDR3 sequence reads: CASSLKTGGAIAQTYEQYF. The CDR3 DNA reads TGTGCCAGCTCACTAAAAACGGGAGGGGCCATAGCTCAAACCTACGAGCAGTACTTC.

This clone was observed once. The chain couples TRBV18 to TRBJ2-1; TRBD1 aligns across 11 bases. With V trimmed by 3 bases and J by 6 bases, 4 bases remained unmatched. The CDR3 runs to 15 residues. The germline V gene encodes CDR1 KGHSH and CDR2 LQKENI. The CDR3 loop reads CASSPSGTGGNEQFF. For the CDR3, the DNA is TGTGCCAGCTCACCCTCCGGGACAGGGGGCAATGAGCAGTTCTTC.

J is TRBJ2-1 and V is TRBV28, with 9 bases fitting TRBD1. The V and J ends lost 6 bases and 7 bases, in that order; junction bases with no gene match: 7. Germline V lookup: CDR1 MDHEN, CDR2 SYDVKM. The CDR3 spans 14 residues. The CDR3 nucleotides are TGTGCCAGCAGCGCCGACAGGGGGGCAAATGAGCAGTTCTTC. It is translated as CASSADRGANEQFF.

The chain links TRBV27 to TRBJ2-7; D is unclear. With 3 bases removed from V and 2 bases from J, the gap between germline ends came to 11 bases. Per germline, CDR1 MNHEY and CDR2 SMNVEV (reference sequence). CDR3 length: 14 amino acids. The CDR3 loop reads CASSFFSSAYEQYF. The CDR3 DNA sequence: TGTGCCAGCAGTTTTTTTTCGAGCGCCTACGAGCAGTACTTC.

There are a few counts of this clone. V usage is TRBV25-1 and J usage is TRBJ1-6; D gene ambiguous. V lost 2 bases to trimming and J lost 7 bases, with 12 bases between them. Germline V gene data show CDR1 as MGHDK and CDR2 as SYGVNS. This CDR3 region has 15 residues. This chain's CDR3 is CASSERGKGNSPLHF. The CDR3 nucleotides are TGTGCCAGCAGTGAACGAGGGAAAGGCAATTCACCCCTCCACTTT.

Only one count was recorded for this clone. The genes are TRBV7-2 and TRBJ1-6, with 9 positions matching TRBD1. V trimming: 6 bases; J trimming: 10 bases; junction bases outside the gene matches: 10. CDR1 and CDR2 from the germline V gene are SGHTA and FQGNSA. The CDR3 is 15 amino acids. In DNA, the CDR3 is TGTGCCAGCAGGTCGATAACAGGGGGCGCGTCACCCCTCCACTTT. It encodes CASRSITGGASPLHF.

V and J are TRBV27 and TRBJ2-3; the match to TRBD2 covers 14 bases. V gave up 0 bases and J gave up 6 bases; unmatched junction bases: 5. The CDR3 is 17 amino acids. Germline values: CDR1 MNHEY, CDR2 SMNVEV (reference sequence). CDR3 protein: CASSLSTSGRAADTQYF. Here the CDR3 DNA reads TGTGCCAGCAGTTTATCGACTAGCGGGAGGGCCGCCGATACGCAGTATTTT.

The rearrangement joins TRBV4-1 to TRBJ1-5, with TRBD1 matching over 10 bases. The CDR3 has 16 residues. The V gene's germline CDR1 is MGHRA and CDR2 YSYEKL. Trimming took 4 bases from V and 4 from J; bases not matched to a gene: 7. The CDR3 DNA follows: TGCGCCAGCAGCCCCAGACAGGGGGCCTTAAATCAGCCCCAGCATTTT. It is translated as CASSPRQGALNQPQHF.

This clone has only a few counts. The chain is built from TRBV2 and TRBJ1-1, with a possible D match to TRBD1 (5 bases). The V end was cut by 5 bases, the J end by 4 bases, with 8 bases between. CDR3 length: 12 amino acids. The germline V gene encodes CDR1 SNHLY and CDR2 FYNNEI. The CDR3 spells CASSRQGTEAFF. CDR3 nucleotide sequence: TGTGCCAGCAGTCGCCAGGGCACTGAAGCTTTCTTT.

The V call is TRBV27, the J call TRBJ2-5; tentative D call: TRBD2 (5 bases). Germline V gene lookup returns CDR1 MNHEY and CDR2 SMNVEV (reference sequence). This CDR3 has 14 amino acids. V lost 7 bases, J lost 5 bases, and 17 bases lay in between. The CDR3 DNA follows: TGTGCCAGCATGACCACCCCGGGCGGGGAGACCCAGTACTTC. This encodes CASMTTPGGETQYF.

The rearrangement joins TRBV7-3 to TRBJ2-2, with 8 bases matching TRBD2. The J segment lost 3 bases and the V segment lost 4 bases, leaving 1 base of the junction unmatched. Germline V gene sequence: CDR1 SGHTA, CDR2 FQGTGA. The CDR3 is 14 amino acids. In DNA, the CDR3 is TGTGCCAGCAGCTCGGGAGGGCACACCGGGGAGCTGTTTTTT. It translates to CASSSGGHTGELFF.

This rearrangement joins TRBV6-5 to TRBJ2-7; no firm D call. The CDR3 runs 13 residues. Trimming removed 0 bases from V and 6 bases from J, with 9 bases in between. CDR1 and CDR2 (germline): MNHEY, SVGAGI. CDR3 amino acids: CASSYSDSLEQYF. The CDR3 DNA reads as TGTGCCAGCAGTTACTCAGACTCCCTCGAGCAGTACTTC.

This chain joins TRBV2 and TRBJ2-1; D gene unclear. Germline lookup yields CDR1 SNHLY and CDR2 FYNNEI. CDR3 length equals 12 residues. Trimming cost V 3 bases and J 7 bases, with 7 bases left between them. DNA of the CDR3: TGTGCCAGCAGTGATCCGAGGAATGAGCAGTTCTTC. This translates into CASSDPRNEQFF.

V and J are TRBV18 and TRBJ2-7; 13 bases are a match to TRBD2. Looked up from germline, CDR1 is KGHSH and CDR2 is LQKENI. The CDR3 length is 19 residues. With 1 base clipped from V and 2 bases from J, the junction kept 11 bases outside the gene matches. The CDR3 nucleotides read TGTGCCAGCTCACCACTCATACAACTAGCGGGAGGGATACCCTACGAGCAGTACTTC. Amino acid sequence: CASSPLIQLAGGIPYEQYF.

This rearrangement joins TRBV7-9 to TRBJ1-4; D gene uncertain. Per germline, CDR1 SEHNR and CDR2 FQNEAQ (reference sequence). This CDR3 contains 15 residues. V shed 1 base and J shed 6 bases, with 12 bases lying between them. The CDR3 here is CASSLGTGVDEKLFF. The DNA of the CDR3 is TGTGCCAGCAGCTTAGGGACTGGGGTAGATGAAAAACTGTTTTTT.

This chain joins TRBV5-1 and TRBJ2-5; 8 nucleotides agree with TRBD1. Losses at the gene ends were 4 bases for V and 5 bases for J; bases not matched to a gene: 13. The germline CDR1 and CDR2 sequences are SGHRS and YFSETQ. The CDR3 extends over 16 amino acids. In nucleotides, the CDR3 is TGCGCCAGCAGCCTGGCCTCTGGACAGGGAGGCGAGACCCAGTACTTC. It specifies CASSLASGQGGETQYF.

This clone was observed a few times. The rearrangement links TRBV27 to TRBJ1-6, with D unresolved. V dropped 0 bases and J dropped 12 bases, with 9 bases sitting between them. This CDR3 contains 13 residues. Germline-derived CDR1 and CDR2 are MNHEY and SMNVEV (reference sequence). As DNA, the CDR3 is TGTGCCAGCAGTTTATCTTGGCGGGGACCCCTCCACTTT. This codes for CASSLSWRGPLHF.

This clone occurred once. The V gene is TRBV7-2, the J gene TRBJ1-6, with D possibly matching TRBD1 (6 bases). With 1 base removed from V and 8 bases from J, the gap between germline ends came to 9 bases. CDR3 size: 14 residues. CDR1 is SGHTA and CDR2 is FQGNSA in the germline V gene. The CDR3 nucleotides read TGTGCCAGCAGCTTAGTACAGGGTTATTCACCCCTCCACTTT. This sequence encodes CASSLVQGYSPLHF.

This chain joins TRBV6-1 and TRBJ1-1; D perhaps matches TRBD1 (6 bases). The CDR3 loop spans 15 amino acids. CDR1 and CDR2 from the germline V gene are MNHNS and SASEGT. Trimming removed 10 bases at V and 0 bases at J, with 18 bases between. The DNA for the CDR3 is TGTGCCAACCGAAGGAATACAGGGATGAACACTGAAGCTTTCTTT. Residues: CANRRNTGMNTEAFF.